This paragraph reports one T cell receptor beta chain. This clonotype was seen ten or more times. Which antigen it targets is not known. There are no base qualities to consult, and no much larger clone falls within one base. The data are from a study of T cells after yellow fever vaccination (dated by TCRdb to between 2017 and 2020). In the study overall: The SMART-Seq v4 Ultra Low Input RNA kit was used to prepare libraries from fractions with low cell numbers. To track T-cell clones before and after primary and booster YFV17D yellow fever vaccination, bulk TCR alpha and beta repertoires were sequenced longitudinally. Two healthy male donors, one aged 18 to 30 and one aged 30 to 40 years, were included in the cohort. Blood was drawn at multiple timepoints before and after primary and secondary immunization, with bulk PBMC replicates and cell subsets isolated.

What the study reported, not specific to this receptor: A small fraction of clonotypes appeared in both the CD4 and CD8 compartments, likely as a result of convergent recombination. Computational filtering was needed because FACS-sorted repertoires could contain abundant contaminating clonotypes from the bulk population. After the booster, most clones that had expanded after primary vaccination were detected again (nearly 98% of CD4 and around nine tenths of CD8), suggesting broad maintenance of memory. Only a couple of donors were included in the study, so the extent to which the findings can be generalized is limited. Compared with the primary T-cell response, the secondary T-cell response was faster but weaker, reaching its peak on day 5 rather than on day 15.

The instrument given in TCRdb is Illumina NovaSeq 6000. TCR cDNA was synthesized by 5'RACE template switching, through which a universal primer site and unique molecular identifiers were introduced. Priming of cDNA synthesis was performed from both the TCR alpha and TCR beta constant segments. Library amplification involved two PCR steps, and the second step added sample barcodes and sequencing adapters. Libraries were sequenced on Illumina HiSeq 2500 (2x100 bp) or NovaSeq (2x150 bp). The paper's processing steps were these. Reads were demultiplexed and collapsed into UMI consensus sequences with MIGEC, and V(D)J alignment was performed with MiXCR. Vaccine-responding clonotypes were defined with edgeR using replicate PBMC samples, requiring FDR below 0.01 and a log2 fold change above 5 up to day 15. CD4 or CD8 identity was assigned to each bulk clonotype according to whether the clonotype was present at higher abundance in the sequenced CD4 repertoire or the sequenced CD8 repertoire. TCRdb applied fastp at Q25 and MiXCR to the public reads, then kept only in-frame beta chains. Each record represents a unique CDR3 protein, reported with the most common genes and DNA among its rows. The authors' filters were not applied to this entry. The sample data list around 310,000 distinct CDR3 sequences, and around 3.9% of these were observed just once. The biggest ten clones account for 20% to 30% of the sample.

Spanning cysteine to phenylalanine, the CDR3 consists of 13 amino acids. Just the 39-base CDR3 DNA is kept, in frame starting at base 1. Trimming at the junction amounts to 4 bases on V and 7 bases on J, and the germline ends lie 14 bases apart. Sample treatment or condition, as interpreted from the label and publication: live attenuated yellow fever vaccine strain. At each blood-draw timepoint, two biological replicates of bulk PBMCs were obtained. A standard Ficoll-Paque protocol was used to isolate PBMCs from peripheral blood. TriZol was used to extract RNA from bulk PBMCs, CD4 and CD8 fractions, and dextramer-positive and dextramer-negative fractions.

Source: PBMCs, taken on the day of the yellow fever booster vaccination. This TCR was recovered from a man between 18 and 29 years old who received the YFV17D yellow fever vaccine. This receptor chain uses TRBV12-3 or TRBV12-4 and TRBJ2-7; the D segment cannot be called with confidence. The DNA sequence reads TGTGCCAGCAGTTCACAGTTGGCCGGGGAGCAGTACTTC. The resulting protein is CASSSQLAGEQYF.